Sequencing of this T cell receptor beta chain was carried out in a study of T cells in Graves' hyperthyroidism and ophthalmopathy. Germline assignment: CDR1 DFQATT and CDR2 SNEGSKA (reference sequence). This CDR3 comprises 11 residues. V lost 6 bases and J 10 bases, leaving 13 bases between the germline ends. This clonotype was detected many times. RNA transcripts were the template for amplifying TCR beta CDR3 regions. With the HTBI primer set, the TCR CDR3 went through a first round of RT-PCR. Each CDR3 protein is one row after TCRdb ran MiXCR on the multiplex PCR reads. The table lists approximately 320,000 distinct CDR3 sequences, around 17% of them singletons.

Sequenced sample: blood. The clonotype originates from a man aged 30-40 years with Graves' hyperthyroidism. The gene calls are TRBV20-1 and TRBJ2-1; no clear D gene. The CDR3 DNA sequence: TGCAGTGCCAAATCCGACCCGGAGCAGTTCTTC. Translated: CSAKSDPEQFF.